The sequence of this T cell receptor beta chain was determined in a study of T cell responses to AZD1222 COVID-19 vaccine. Germline CDR1 reads SGHTA; CDR2 reads FQGNSA. V dropped 1 base and J dropped 7 bases, with 13 bases sitting between them. CDR3 size: 15 residues. Clones were read by immunoSEQ multiplex PCR, and TCRdb kept only the in-frame ones, dropping some. The sample consists of 120,000 or so clones, approximately 90% of them appearing once. This chain links TRBV7-2 with TRBJ2-2, with D perhaps matching TRBD1 (5 bases). This clonotype was obtained from an adult in good health. Sequenced material: peripheral blood, taken on day 0 of AZD1222 vaccination. CDR3 nucleotides: TGTGCCAGCAGCTTAGTCGGCAGGGTCGTCGGGGAGCTGTTTTTT. It codes for CASSLVGRVVGELFF.